This record covers a single TCR beta chain. The target of this receptor is not known. There are no base qualities to consult, and no much larger clone falls within one base. CDR1 and CDR2 were assigned from the germline V gene (reference sequence) as LNHDA and SQIVND. CDR3 length: 14 amino acids, cysteine to phenylalanine. Just CDR3 DNA is preserved here, 42 bases in frame from base 1. Trimming costs V 0 bases and J 6 bases, and their ends lie 10 bases apart. The donors were healthy, HIV-negative adults who had no recently reported acute infections or vaccinations. All donors were Caucasian adults living in Nashville, Tennessee, USA. CD4+ T cells were enriched by magnetic negative selection, after which naive cells were positively selected on CD45RA and the negative fraction was taken as the memory subset. Blood was obtained by leukapheresis, after which PBMCs were separated by Ficoll-Histopaque density gradient centrifugation and cryopreserved in liquid nitrogen vapor phase. Purity and quantity of every magnetically sorted T cell population were checked by analytical flow cytometry. Each sorted fraction had its genomic DNA isolated and then quantified by UV absorbance on a Nanodrop 2000c.

This entry comes from a study of shared clonotypes between healthy human individuals (dated by TCRdb to the early 2020s). As for the study more broadly: Three men and two women, aged 18 to 49 years, made up the cohort. Per donor, three plates each were used for CD4 naive and CD4 memory, two for CD8 naive, and one for CD8 memory. Blood TCR repertoires of four to six healthy adults were deeply sequenced to estimate repertoire size and the extent of clonotype sharing between individuals. Libraries were prepared and TCR repertoires were sequenced by different laboratories using diverse techniques, in order to increase sequencing depth and limit assay-specific biases. Per donor, leukapheresis produced somewhere between about 0.85 and 10 billion PBMCs.

The paper as a whole reports these results and caveats: Incomplete sequencing was indicated by rarefaction of sorted-subset datasets, despite the large sequencing depth. Clonotypes shared by all four sorted-subset donors showed higher generation probabilities than non-shared clonotypes. Estimated clonotype richness was generally larger for naive than for memory subsets. Sampling was limited to blood, and TCR repertoires in tissue likely differ from TCR repertoires in blood. Because the study included a small number of donors, the genetic and exposure-history diversity represented was limited. Around 5% of naive CD4, more than 3% of naive CD8, approximately 2% of memory CD4, and 0.4% of memory CD8 clonotypes were shared across a few donors. Pairwise subsampling indicated that sequencing depth was expected to affect the degree of clonotype sharing among donors.

Using the deep immunoSEQ assay, multiplex PCR amplified TCR CDR3 regions from genomic DNA. Extracted genomic DNA from each cell subset was distributed evenly across all wells of several immunoSEQ 96-well plates, and each plate was treated as a replicate. For sorted subsets, about 200 ng genomic DNA, equal to some 28,000 T cell genomes, was loaded into each replicate PCR. The purified libraries were quantified using a Qubit 3.0 fluorometer, sized with a Bioanalyzer 2100, and then quantified again using the KAPA Library Quantification kit. Each immunoSEQ 96-well plate was sequenced on its own single-read 150-cycle Illumina NextSeq 550 flow cell. The authors processed their data as follows. The immunoSEQ output contained only junctional sequences without quality scores, so filtering could not match that applied to full-length reads. To assign V/J genes and CDR3, sequences were annotated using PyIR, a Python wrapper for IgBLAST v1.9, with IMGT germline references. Reads were removed for weak V/J assignments (E-value above 1e-6), missing CDR3, stop codons, out-of-frame junctions, or ambiguous translated residues. V3J clonotypes were defined as sequences sharing the same inferred V gene, J gene, and CDR3 amino acid sequence. The percentage overlap between two repertoires was calculated by dividing the number of shared unique clonotypes by the size of the smaller repertoire. Three approaches were used to assess repertoire richness: RTK rarefaction, the Chao1 estimator, and Recon v2.1 estimates of unobserved clonotypes. For all TCRbeta clonotypes obtained by the gDNA method from a few donors, generation probabilities were computed with OLGA. Drawn from immuneACCESS, this table holds only the in-frame rearrangements with V and J called that TCRdb kept. Clones are partly lost; checked studies trace under half to an unresolved V gene and leave the rest unexplained. From that table come the V and J calls and clone size; the DNA was used to work out D and trimming. For this sample the table gives a few hundred thousand clones, of which roughly 70% were detected only once. The ten largest clones capture 10% of the sample.

The clonotype comes from a man aged 30 to 45 in good health. The V and J segments used are TRBV19 and TRBJ2-3; no D segment can be confidently identified. The sample consisted of memory CD4+ T cells sorted from blood. This sample's cell subset or site label indicates: CD45RA-negative fraction. The DNA sequence is as follows: TGTGCCAGTAGTATAGATCTCCGGAAGGATACGCAGTATTTT. It is translated as CASSIDLRKDTQYF.